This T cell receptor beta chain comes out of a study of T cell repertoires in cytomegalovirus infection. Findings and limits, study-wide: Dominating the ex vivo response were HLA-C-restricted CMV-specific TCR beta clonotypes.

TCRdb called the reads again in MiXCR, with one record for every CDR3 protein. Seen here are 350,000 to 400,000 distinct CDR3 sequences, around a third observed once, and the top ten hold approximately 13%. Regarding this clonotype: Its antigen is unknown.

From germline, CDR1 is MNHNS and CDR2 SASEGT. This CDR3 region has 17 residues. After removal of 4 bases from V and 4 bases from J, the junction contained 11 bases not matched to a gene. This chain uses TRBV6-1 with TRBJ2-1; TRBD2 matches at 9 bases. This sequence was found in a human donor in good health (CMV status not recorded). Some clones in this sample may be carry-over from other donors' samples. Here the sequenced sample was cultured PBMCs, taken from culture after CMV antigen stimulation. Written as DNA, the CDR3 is TGTGCCAGCAGTGGACTGGTTAGCGGGAGTTTATACAATGAGCAGTTCTTC. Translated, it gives CASSGLVSGSLYNEQFF.